This entry features one TCR beta chain sequence. Its antigen remains undetermined. No base-level quality is on record; no much larger clone is a single base apart. The time point label for this specimen denotes: approximately 4 weeks on oral tofacitinib. What the treatment or condition label conveys for this sample: oral pan-JAK inhibitor, 5-10 mg twice daily. Peripheral blood and lesional scalp punch biopsies were obtained from patients with alopecia areata. After PBMCs were isolated by density centrifugation and stained for CD3, CD4 and CD8, a FACSAria was used to sort CD4+ and CD8+ T cells. The protocol used for the library was the immunoSEQ multiplex PCR assay. To provide template for TCR sequencing, every sample had RNA extracted and reverse transcribed into cDNA. First-strand cDNA was synthesized using SuperScript III with a 2:1 mix of oligo-dT and random hexamers. Amplification bias was assessed with a synthetic immune receptor repertoire, and residual bias was removed computationally. The authors' analysis ran thus. Raw reads were preprocessed to remove errors, and CDR3 was defined by IMGT conventions from the conserved cysteine to phenylalanine. Clonality was computed as 1 minus the Shannon entropy, with the entropy normalized by log2 of the number of productive unique TCRs. Scalp TCRbeta sequences were cross-referenced with sorted blood CD4 and CD8 repertoires so that the CD4 or CD8 identity of scalp clones could be inferred. The table was pulled from immuneACCESS by TCRdb, which kept in-frame rearrangements only. Such tables lose some clones; where checked, under half of the loss comes from unresolved V genes, and the rest has no known cause. V and J calls and clone size are given by that table; D and trimming were obtained from the DNA. For this sample there are 150,000 to 200,000 clones; about three fifths appear just once. The top ten clonotypes cover roughly 0.85% of the sample.

At the junction V is shortened by 5 bases and J by 4 bases, with 14 bases in between. Per the germline V gene, MGHDK is the CDR1 and SYGVNS is the CDR2. The CDR3 covers 15 residues, taking in both the cysteine and the phenylalanine. Only the CDR3 portion is preserved as DNA: 45 bases, with reading frame beginning at the first base. This sample stems from a study of CD8+ T cells in alopecia areata (dated by TCRdb to about 2018). General notes on the study: The treated patients took part in an open-label pilot trial in which moderate-to-severe alopecia areata was treated with oral tofacitinib at 5 to 10 mg twice daily. Clonality in the scalp was compared among normal scalp (n=4), patchy alopecia areata scalp (n=8), and alopecia totalis/universalis scalp (n=8). High-throughput TCRbeta sequencing was used to examine T cell clonal expansion in alopecia areata in both the C3H/HeJ mouse model and human patients. In treated patients, disease severity was measured using the SALT score, which gives the percentage of scalp surface area affected. Biopsies were taken from tofacitinib-treated patients at baseline and again at 4 and 24 weeks into treatment, and several of those patients also had a later scalp biopsy. Patients received tofacitinib for 6 to 18 months and were then followed off drug for 6 months to check for delayed response and recurrence. TCRbeta CDR3 regions were amplified by immunoSEQ multiplex PCR with 35 Vbeta forward and 13 Jbeta reverse primers. RNA was obtained with the PAXgene miRNA kit for fixed scalp, the miRNeasy kit for PBMCs, and the RNeasy kit for mouse skin. In humans, TCRbeta sequencing was performed on scalp tissue and on sorted CD4+ and CD8+ peripheral blood T cells from healthy controls and from patients with patchy or totalis/universalis alopecia areata.

General conclusions and limits of the study: Tofacitinib significantly decreased scalp clonality and the number of expanded CD8+ clones among the top 100 scalp clones. Many expanded lesional clones persisted in scalp and blood during tofacitinib treatment, which may partly explain relapse after stopping treatment. Higher clonality and more expanded CD8+ clones were observed in lesional scalp than in normal scalp, particularly in alopecia totalis/universalis, a finding suggestive of antigenic drive. Unlike mouse skin, where gammadelta T cells dominate, normal human skin contains resident alphabeta T cells that get sequenced too, which complicates analysis of the scalp TCR repertoire. Because the treated cohort was small and had just a single nonresponder, larger studies are needed to establish links between baseline CD8+ expansion and response. Compared with mice, TCR sequences shared between patients were less clear, possibly partly because of HLA diversity across the patient population.

The chain is encoded by TRBV25-1 joined to TRBJ2-2; a tentative D match to TRBD1 spans 7 bases. The input for sequencing was CD4+ T cells sorted from blood, taken at week 4, from a patient treated with tofacitinib. This clonotype was sampled from a human donor with alopecia areata. The nucleotide sequence reads TGTGCCAGCAGTCGGAGGGGGCAAGGCACCGGGGAGCTGTTTTTT. Its protein reads: CASSRRGQGTGELFF.